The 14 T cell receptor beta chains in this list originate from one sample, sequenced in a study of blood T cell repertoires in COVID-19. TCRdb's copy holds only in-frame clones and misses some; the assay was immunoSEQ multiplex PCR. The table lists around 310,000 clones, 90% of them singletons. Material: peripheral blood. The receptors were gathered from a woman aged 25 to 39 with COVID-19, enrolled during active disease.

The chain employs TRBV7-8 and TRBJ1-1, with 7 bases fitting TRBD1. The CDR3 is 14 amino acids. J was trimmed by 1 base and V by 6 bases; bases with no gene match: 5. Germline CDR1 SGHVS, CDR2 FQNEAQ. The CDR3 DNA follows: TGTGCCAGCAGTACCAGGACAGGGAACACTGAAGCTTTCTTT. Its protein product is CASSTRTGNTEAFF.

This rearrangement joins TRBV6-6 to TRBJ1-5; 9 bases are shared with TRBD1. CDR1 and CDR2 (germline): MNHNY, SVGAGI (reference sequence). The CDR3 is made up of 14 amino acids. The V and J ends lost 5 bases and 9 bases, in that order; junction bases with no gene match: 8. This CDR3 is CASSLRDRDRPQHF. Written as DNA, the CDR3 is TGTGCCAGCAGTCTCCGGGACAGGGATCGGCCCCAGCATTTT.

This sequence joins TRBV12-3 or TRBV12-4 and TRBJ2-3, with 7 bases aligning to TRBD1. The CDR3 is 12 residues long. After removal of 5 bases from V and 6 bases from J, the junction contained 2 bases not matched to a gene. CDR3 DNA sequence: TGTGCCAGCAGTAAACAGGGGGATACGCAGTATTTT. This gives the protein CASSKQGDTQYF.

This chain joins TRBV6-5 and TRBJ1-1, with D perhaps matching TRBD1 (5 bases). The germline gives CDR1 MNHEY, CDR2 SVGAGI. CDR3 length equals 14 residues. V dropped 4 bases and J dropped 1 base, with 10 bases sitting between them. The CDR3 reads CASSSQTANTEAFF. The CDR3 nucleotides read TGTGCCAGCAGTTCCCAGACAGCGAACACTGAAGCTTTCTTT.

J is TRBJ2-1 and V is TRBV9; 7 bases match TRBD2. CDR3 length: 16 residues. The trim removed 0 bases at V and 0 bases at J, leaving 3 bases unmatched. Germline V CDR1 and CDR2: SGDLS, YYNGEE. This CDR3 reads CASSVEGGGSYNEQFF. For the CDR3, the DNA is TGTGCCAGCAGCGTAGAGGGCGGGGGCTCCTACAATGAGCAGTTCTTC.

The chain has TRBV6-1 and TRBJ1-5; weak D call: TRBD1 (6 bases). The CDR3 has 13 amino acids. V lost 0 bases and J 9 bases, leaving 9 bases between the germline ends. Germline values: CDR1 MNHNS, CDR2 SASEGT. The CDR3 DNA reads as TGTGCCAGCAGTGAAGCGGACAGTCTGCCCCAGCATTTT. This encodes CASSEADSLPQHF.

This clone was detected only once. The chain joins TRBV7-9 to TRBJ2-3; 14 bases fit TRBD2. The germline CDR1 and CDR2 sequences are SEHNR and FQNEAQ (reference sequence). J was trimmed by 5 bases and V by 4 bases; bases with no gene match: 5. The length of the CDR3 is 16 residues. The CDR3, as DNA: TGTGCCAGCAGCTCCAGGGGACTAGCGGGAGTAGATACGCAGTATTTT. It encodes CASSSRGLAGVDTQYF.

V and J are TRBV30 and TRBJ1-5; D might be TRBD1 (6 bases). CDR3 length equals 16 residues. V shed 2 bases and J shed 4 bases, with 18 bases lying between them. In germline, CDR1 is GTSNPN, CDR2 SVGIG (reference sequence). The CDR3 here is CAWSPRGGVGNQPQHF. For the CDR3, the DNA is TGTGCCTGGAGTCCCCGCGGGGGCGTGGGGAATCAGCCCCAGCATTTT.

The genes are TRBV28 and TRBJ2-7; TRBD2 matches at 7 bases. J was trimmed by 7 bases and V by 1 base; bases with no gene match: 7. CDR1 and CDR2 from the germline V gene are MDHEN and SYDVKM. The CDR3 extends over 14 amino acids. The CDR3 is CASSLSAGVGEQYF. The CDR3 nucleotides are TGTGCCAGCAGTTTATCCGCGGGAGTAGGAGAGCAGTACTTC.

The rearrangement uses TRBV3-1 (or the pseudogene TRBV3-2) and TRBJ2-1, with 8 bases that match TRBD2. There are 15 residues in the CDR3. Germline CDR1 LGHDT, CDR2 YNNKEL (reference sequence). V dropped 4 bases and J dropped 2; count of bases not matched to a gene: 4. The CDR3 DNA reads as TGTGCCAGCAGCCCCTCACTAGCGGCCTACAATGAGCAGTTCTTC. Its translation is CASSPSLAAYNEQFF.

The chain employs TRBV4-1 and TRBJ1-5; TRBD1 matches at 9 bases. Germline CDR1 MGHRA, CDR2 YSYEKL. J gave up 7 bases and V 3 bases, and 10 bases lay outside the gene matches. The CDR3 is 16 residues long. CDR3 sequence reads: CASSHTGTGLGQPQHF. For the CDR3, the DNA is TGCGCCAGCAGCCATACCGGGACAGGGTTAGGGCAGCCCCAGCATTTT.

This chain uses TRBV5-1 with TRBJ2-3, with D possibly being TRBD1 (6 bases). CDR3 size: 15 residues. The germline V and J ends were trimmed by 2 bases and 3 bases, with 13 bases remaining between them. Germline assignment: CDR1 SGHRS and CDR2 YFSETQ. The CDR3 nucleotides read TGCGCCAGCAGCTTAGGCACCCAGGGGACAGATACGCAGTATTTT. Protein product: CASSLGTQGTDTQYF.

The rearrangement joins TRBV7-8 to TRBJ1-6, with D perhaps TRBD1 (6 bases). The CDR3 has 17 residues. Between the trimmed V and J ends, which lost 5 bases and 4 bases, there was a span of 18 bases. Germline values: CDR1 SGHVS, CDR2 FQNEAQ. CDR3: CASSPTPRGPYNSPLHF. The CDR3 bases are TGTGCCAGCAGCCCCACCCCGCGGGGGCCGTATAATTCACCCCTCCACTTT.

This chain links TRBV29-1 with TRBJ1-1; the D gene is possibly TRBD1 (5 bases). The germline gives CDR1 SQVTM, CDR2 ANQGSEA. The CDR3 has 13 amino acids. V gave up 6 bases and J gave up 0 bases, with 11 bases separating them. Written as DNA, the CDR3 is TGCAGCGTCGTCCTACAGGTGAACACTGAAGCTTTCTTT. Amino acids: CSVVLQVNTEAFF.